This TCR beta chain was captured by sequencing in a study of technical replicates of blood from a few donors. Per the germline V gene, CDR1 is ENHRY and CDR2 is SYGVKD. CDR3 length: 12 amino acids. Trimming cost V 4 bases and J 5 bases, with 6 bases left between them. TCRdb's copy holds only in-frame clones and misses some; the assay was immunoSEQ multiplex PCR. Among over 50,000 clones listed, around 97% were seen once. The specimen was T cells isolated from PBMCs. The chain joins TRBV10-3 to TRBJ2-1; possibly TRBD2 for D (5 bases). The TCR comes from a human donor in good health. The CDR3 DNA follows: TGTGCCATCAGTGGACTACACAATGAGCAGTTCTTC. Translating gives CAISGLHNEQFF.